What follows are 21 T cell receptor beta chains derived from one specimen sequenced in a study of shared clonotypes between healthy human individuals. Some clones are missing from TCRdb's copy, which holds only in-frame ones; the method was immunoSEQ multiplex PCR. The sample includes more than 450,000 clones, 70% to 80% seen only once; the top ten take 10% to 15%. Material: PBMCs. The receptor set was obtained from a woman aged 40-49 years in good health. Some clones in this sample may be carry-over from other donors' samples.

This clone has more than one count but fewer than ten. CDR3 DNA: TGTGCCAGCTCACCAACACAGGGATCGGACACCATATATTTT. Amino acids: CASSPTQGSDTIYF. The chain combines TRBV18 with TRBJ1-3, with D tentatively TRBD1 (6 bases). Germline V CDR1 and CDR2: KGHSH, LQKENI. Trimming stripped 2 bases from V and 8 bases from J, with 13 bases between. CDR3 length equals 14 residues. Drawing the rest from reference TRBV18 and TRBJ1-3, the complete variable domain is NAGVMQNPRHLVRRRGQEARLRCSPMKGHSHVYWYRQLPEEGLKFMVYLQKENIIDESGMPKERFSAEFPKEGPSILRIQQVVRGDSAAYFCASSPTQGSDTIYFGEGSWLTVV.

The chain employs TRBV4-1 and TRBJ2-7; TRBD2 agrees at 11 bases. Germline V lookup: CDR1 MGHRA, CDR2 YSYEKL. The CDR3 sequence is 16 residues long. J gave up 7 bases and V 2 bases, and 10 bases lay outside the gene matches. CDR3 region: CASSQTGTSGLREQYF. The DNA of the CDR3 is TGCGCCAGCAGCCAAACCGGGACTAGCGGCTTACGTGAGCAGTACTTC.

This clone was picked up one time. V gene TRBV5-1 combines with J gene TRBJ1-3; 10 bases match TRBD1. Trimming cost V 4 bases and J 7 bases; bases outside gene matches: 5. The CDR3 totals 14 residues. Germline V gives CDR1 SGHRS, CDR2 YFSETQ. CDR3 sequence (DNA): TGCGCCAGCAGCCCCGGGACAGGGGCGAACACCATATATTTT. It translates to CASSPGTGANTIYF.

The V call is TRBV28, the J call TRBJ2-4; 7 bases line up with TRBD2. Germline-derived CDR1 and CDR2 are MDHEN and SYDVKM. Trimming at V came to 10 bases and at J to 0 bases, leaving 12 bases not matched to a gene. This CDR3 contains 16 residues. The CDR3 protein is CATPWGGRIAKNIQYF. The CDR3 nucleotides are TGTGCCACCCCATGGGGGGGGAGGATAGCCAAAAACATTCAGTACTTC.

J is TRBJ2-5 and V is TRBV10-1, with TRBD2 matching 11 bases. CDR3 length: 14 residues. The germline V gene has CDR1 WNHNN and CDR2 SYGVQD (reference sequence). V trimming: 2 bases; J trimming: 9 bases; junction bases outside the gene matches: 5. The CDR3 sequence: CASSEAGSGRAQYF. The CDR3 region has the DNA TGCGCCAGCAGTGAGGCTGGTAGCGGGAGGGCCCAGTACTTC.

The chain is built from TRBV6-5 and TRBJ1-2; 8 bases align to TRBD1. Germline CDR1 is MNHEY and CDR2 is SVGAGI. V was pared by 7 bases and J by 4 bases, with 2 bases of the junction left unmatched. The CDR3 spans 12 residues. The CDR3 spells CASKGQVYGYTF. As DNA, the CDR3 is TGTGCCAGCAAGGGACAGGTCTATGGCTACACCTTC.

V gene TRBV5-1 combines with J gene TRBJ2-3; tentatively, D is TRBD2 (6 bases). The V gene lost 4 bases and the J gene lost 5 bases, with 20 bases spanning the gap. Per germline, CDR1 SGHRS and CDR2 YFSETQ. The CDR3 length is 16 residues. As DNA, the CDR3 is TGCGCCAGCAGCCCAGACGGGAGACCCGGCGGAGATACGCAGTATTTT. As protein: CASSPDGRPGGDTQYF.

This chain links TRBV29-1 with TRBJ1-4; 9 bases are a match to TRBD1. The CDR3 has 14 amino acids. V was clipped by 7 bases and J by 8 bases; unmatched bases: 11. The germline V gene has CDR1 SQVTM and CDR2 ANQGSEA. CDR3 sequence: CSAVRGTGNEKLFF. The CDR3 coding sequence is TGCAGCGCTGTCCGCGGGACAGGGAACGAAAAACTGTTTTTT. The variable domain in full, with the rest retrieved from reference TRBV29-1 and TRBJ1-4, is SAVISQKPSRDICQRGTSLTIQCQVDSQVTMMFWYRQQPGQSLTLIATANQGSEATYESGFVIDKFPISRPNLTFSTLTVSNMSPEDSSIYLCSAVRGTGNEKLFFGSGTQLSVL.

This rearrangement joins TRBV4-2 to TRBJ2-7; D gene unclear. CDR1 is LGHNA, CDR2 YNFKEQ, per germline. There are 16 residues in the CDR3. The germline V and J ends were trimmed by 4 bases and 5 bases, with 21 bases remaining between them. The CDR3 bases are TGTGCCAGCAGCCTTCTTCATGGGCGGTTATGGGACGAGCAGTACTTC. Protein product: CASSLLHGRLWDEQYF.

The chain links TRBV19 to TRBJ2-1; 7 bases are shared with TRBD2. This CDR3 comprises 14 residues. Germline CDR1 and CDR2: LNHDA and SQIVND (reference sequence). The trim removed 4 bases at V and 5 bases at J, leaving 5 bases unmatched. The CDR3 DNA follows: TGTGCCAGTAGTACCCGGGGGGATAACAATGAGCAGTTCTTC. This codes for CASSTRGDNNEQFF.

The chain employs TRBV7-9 and TRBJ1-4; D gene ambiguous. Trimming took 3 bases from V and 7 from J, leaving 6 bases between them. The germline V gene encodes CDR1 SEHNR and CDR2 FQNEAQ (reference sequence). The CDR3 runs to 12 residues. The CDR3 DNA follows: TGTGCCAGCAGCTTGGACCCTGAAAAACTGTTTTTT. It encodes CASSLDPEKLFF. Full variable domain (remainder filled in from reference TRBV7-9 and TRBJ1-4): DTGVSQNPRHKITKRGQNVTFRCDPISEHNRLYWYRQTLGQGPEFLTYFQNEAQLEKSRLLSDRFSAERPKGSFSTLEIQRTEQGDSAMYLCASSLDPEKLFFGSGTQLSVL.

This sequence joins TRBV30 and TRBJ2-7; D could derive from TRBD1 or TRBD2 (7 bases each). Looked up from germline, CDR1 is GTSNPN and CDR2 is SVGIG (reference sequence). The length of the CDR3 is 14 residues. V was cut by 0 bases and J by 2 bases, with 11 bases left in between. CDR3: CAWSVGGGPYEQYF. As DNA, the CDR3 is TGTGCCTGGAGTGTGGGAGGGGGCCCCTACGAGCAGTACTTC.

The rearrangement uses TRBV6-1 and TRBJ2-7, with 8 bases aligning to TRBD2. Germline V gene sequence: CDR1 MNHNS, CDR2 SASEGT. There are 16 residues in the CDR3. V lost 2 bases and J lost 0; bases outside the gene matches: 6. CDR3 coding DNA: TGTGCCAGCAGTGAACCCGCGAGCGGGAGCTCCTACGAGCAGTACTTC. The encoded protein is CASSEPASGSSYEQYF.

CDR3 region: CASRMAGRIEQYF. The CDR3 coding sequence is TGTGCCAGCAGGATGGCGGGTAGGATCGAGCAGTACTTC. This chain uses TRBV6-5 with TRBJ2-7, with D possibly matching TRBD2 (5 bases). The V end was cut by 6 bases, the J end by 6 bases, with 15 bases between. Germline CDR1 MNHEY, CDR2 SVGAGI. CDR3 length: 13 amino acids.

The chain employs TRBV5-4 and TRBJ2-3; D perhaps matches TRBD1 (6 bases). Trimming stripped 4 bases from V and 6 bases from J, with 18 bases between. Germline CDR1 reads SGHNT; CDR2 reads YYREEE (reference sequence). The CDR3 sequence is 15 residues long. In DNA form, the CDR3 reads TGTGCCAGCAGCCCCGACAGGTGGTCGGAGGATACGCAGTATTTT. Amino acid sequence: CASSPDRWSEDTQYF.

The J gene is TRBJ2-3, the V gene TRBV2, with a tentative D call TRBD1 (5 bases). Trimming removed 0 bases from V and 3 bases from J, with 10 bases in between. The length of the CDR3 is 15 residues. CDR1 and CDR2 (germline): SNHLY, FYNNEI. CDR3 in DNA: TGTGCCAGCAGTGAAGCGAAGACAGAAACAGATACGCAGTATTTT. Translation gives CASSEAKTETDTQYF.

The chain carries TRBV7-2 and TRBJ1-1; 9 nucleotides line up with TRBD1. In germline, CDR1 is SGHTA, CDR2 FQGNSA. The CDR3 extends over 16 amino acids. V shed 2 bases, J shed 7 bases, and the junction held 11 bases outside the gene matches. The CDR3 coding sequence is TGTGCCAGCAGCTTACCACCTCGGACAGGGGCTGATGAAGCTTTCTTT. It translates to CASSLPPRTGADEAFF.

The chain recombines TRBV6-1 with TRBJ2-7; D unresolved. The CDR3 is 14 amino acids. CDR1 is MNHNS and CDR2 is SASEGT in the germline V gene. Trimming took off 0 bases at V and 0 bases at J, with 6 bases between the two ends. The CDR3 protein is CASSEAASSYEQYF. As DNA, the CDR3 is TGTGCCAGCAGTGAAGCCGCATCCTCCTACGAGCAGTACTTC.

Note on this clone: Other DNA sequences in this specimen translate into the identical CDR3. V is TRBV9 and J is TRBJ1-4; no clear D. Per germline, CDR1 SGDLS and CDR2 YYNGEE. This CDR3 spans 13 amino acids. V lost 0 bases to trimming and J lost 7 bases, with 7 bases between them. CDR3 DNA: TGTGCCAGCAGCGTAGGGGTAGGTGAAAAACTGTTTTTT. Residues: CASSVGVGEKLFF.

The chain has TRBV11-2 and TRBJ1-1, with TRBD1 identical over 8 bases. Germline CDR1 and CDR2: SGHAT and FQNNGV. The CDR3 is 16 residues long. V trimming: 2 bases; J trimming: 0 bases; junction bases outside the gene matches: 5. In nucleotides, the CDR3 is TGTGCCAGCAGCTTATCTTACAGGGGGTTGAACACTGAAGCTTTCTTT. Residues: CASSLSYRGLNTEAFF.

Notes on this clone: A much larger clone differs from this one at a single base, so this may be a read error. J is TRBJ1-3 and V is TRBV7-9; the D is unclear. This CDR3 has 11 residues. The V and J ends lost 1 base and 8 bases respectively, with 3 bases between them. Germline CDR1 SEHNR, CDR2 FQNEAQ (reference sequence). CDR3 sequence: CASSLEHTIYF. As DNA, the CDR3 is TGTGCCAGCAGCTTAGAACACACCATATATTTT.